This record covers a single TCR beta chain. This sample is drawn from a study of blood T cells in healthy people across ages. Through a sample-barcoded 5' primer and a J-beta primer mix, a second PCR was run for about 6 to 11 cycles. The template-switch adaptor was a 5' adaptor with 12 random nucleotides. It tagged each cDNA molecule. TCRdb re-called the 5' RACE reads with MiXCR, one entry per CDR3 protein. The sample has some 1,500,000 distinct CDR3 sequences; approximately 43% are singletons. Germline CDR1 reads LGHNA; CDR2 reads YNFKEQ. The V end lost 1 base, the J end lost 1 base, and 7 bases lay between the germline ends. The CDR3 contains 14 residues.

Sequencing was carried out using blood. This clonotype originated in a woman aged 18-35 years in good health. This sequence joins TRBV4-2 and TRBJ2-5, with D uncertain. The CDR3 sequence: CASSQAGSQETQYF. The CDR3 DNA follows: TGTGCCAGCAGCCAAGCTGGCAGCCAAGAGACCCAGTACTTC.